Below are 12 T cell receptor beta chains sequenced from a single sample in a study of cytomegalovirus exposure and HLA in healthy donors. A multiplex PCR was run with 60 Vbeta primers and 13 Jbeta primers. Sequenced by immunoSEQ multiplex PCR; TCRdb stores in-frame clones only, minus some. The table includes about 95,000 clones, 81% detected once. Sequenced material: PBMCs. The source of these receptors is a woman aged 70-85 years in good health and CMV-seropositive.

This chain links TRBV28 with TRBJ2-7; 7 bases line up with TRBD1. This CDR3 region has 12 residues. Per the germline V gene, CDR1 is MDHEN and CDR2 is SYDVKM. Trimming took 10 bases from V and 6 from J; bases not matched to a gene: 9. The CDR3 sequence is CATSDRISEQYF. CDR3 sequence (DNA): TGTGCCACCTCGGACAGGATCAGCGAGCAGTACTTC.

The CDR3 DNA is TGTGCCAGCAGTGAAGCCGGGGACAATGAGCAGTTCTTC. Translating gives CASSEAGDNEQFF. The gene calls are TRBV2 and TRBJ2-1; D might be TRBD2 (5 bases). V was cut by 0 bases and J by 5 bases, with 5 bases left in between. The CDR3 runs to 13 residues. The V gene's germline CDR1 is SNHLY and CDR2 FYNNEI.

The gene calls are TRBV5-5 and TRBJ1-3; D remains unclear. The CDR3 sequence is 14 residues long. Per the germline V gene, CDR1 is SGHKS and CDR2 is YYEKEE (reference sequence). Trimming removed 2 bases at V and 0 bases at J, with 6 bases between. The CDR3 sequence: CASSFTISGNTIYF. The CDR3 coding sequence is TGTGCCAGCAGCTTCACAATCTCTGGAAACACCATATATTTT.

The chain is built from TRBV6-5 and TRBJ1-2; 9 bases are a match to TRBD1. The germline V gene encodes CDR1 MNHEY and CDR2 SVGAGI. There are 14 residues in the CDR3. V lost 2 bases to trimming and J lost 8 bases; unmatched junction nucleotides: 6. The CDR3 protein is CASSYRQGVGGYTF. The CDR3 DNA reads TGTGCCAGCAGTTACAGACAGGGGGTGGGCGGCTACACCTTC.

V gene TRBV28 combines with J gene TRBJ2-7, with TRBD2 identical over 7 bases. The V gene's germline CDR1 is MDHEN and CDR2 SYDVKM. V trimming: 7 bases; J trimming: 3 bases; junction bases outside the gene matches: 12. The CDR3 totals 15 residues. CDR3 nucleotide sequence: TGTGCCAGCAACGGACGGGGGGAAGGGATCTACGAGCAGTACTTC. Residues: CASNGRGEGIYEQYF. Full variable domain (outside the CDR3, taken from reference TRBV28 and TRBJ2-7): DVKVTQSSRYLVKRTGEKVFLECVQDMDHENMFWYRQDPGLGLRLIYFSYDVKMKEKGDIPEGYSVSREKKERFSLILESASTNQTSMYLCASNGRGEGIYEQYFGPGTRLTVT.

The table lists this clone with a count of one. This chain joins TRBV7-8 and TRBJ1-3; TRBD1 agrees at 10 bases. The CDR3 runs 16 residues. Germline assignment: CDR1 SGHVS and CDR2 FQNEAQ. V trimming: 2 bases; J trimming: 4 bases; junction bases outside the gene matches: 5. CDR3 sequence (DNA): TGTGCCAGCAGCTTACGACAGGGGGCTTCAGGAAACACCATATATTTT. This translates into CASSLRQGASGNTIYF.

A few counts support this clone. The chain combines TRBV6-1 with TRBJ2-5; maybe TRBD1 (6 bases). Looked up from germline, CDR1 is MNHNS and CDR2 is SASEGT. This CDR3 spans 17 amino acids. The V end lost 1 base, the J end lost 5 bases, and 20 bases lay between the germline ends. The chain's CDR3 is CASSEGSGRGPQETQYF. The DNA for the CDR3 is TGTGCCAGCAGTGAAGGGTCGGGCAGGGGCCCCCAGGAGACCCAGTACTTC.

V gene TRBV11-2 combines with J gene TRBJ2-1; 8 positions agree with TRBD1. Germline-derived CDR1 and CDR2 are SGHAT and FQNNGV. The CDR3 extends over 16 amino acids. The J segment lost 6 bases and the V segment lost 3 bases, leaving 10 bases of the junction unmatched. The CDR3 coding sequence is TGTGCCAGCAGCTTTACGACAGGGGACGCCGGCAATGAGCAGTTCTTC. It codes for CASSFTTGDAGNEQFF.

The chain is built from TRBV4-2 and TRBJ2-5; 10 nucleotides agree with TRBD1. Germline V CDR1 and CDR2: LGHNA, YNFKEQ. CDR3 size: 18 residues. Germline trimming cut 2 bases from V and 2 bases from J; bases unmatched to any gene: 11. The CDR3 sequence is CASSQTNIPGQGQETQYF. The CDR3 coding sequence is TGTGCCAGCAGCCAAACCAATATCCCGGGACAGGGGCAAGAGACCCAGTACTTC.

The J gene is TRBJ1-5, the V gene TRBV29-1, with a possible D match to TRBD1 (5 bases). Per germline, CDR1 SQVTM and CDR2 ANQGSEA. CDR3 size: 14 residues. V was pared by 6 bases and J by 0 bases, with 12 bases between. The CDR3 protein is CSVGGTDSNQPQHF. CDR3 DNA sequence: TGCAGCGTGGGGGGGACGGATAGCAATCAGCCCCAGCATTTT.

The chain employs TRBV30 and TRBJ2-3; 7 nucleotides agree with TRBD2. The CDR3 is 13 amino acids. V shed 5 bases and J 4 bases; nucleotides not matched to a gene: 6. Germline V gene data show CDR1 as GTSNPN and CDR2 as SVGIG (reference sequence). CDR3 in DNA: TGTGCCTGGTCGGGGGGAGGTTCAGATACGCAGTATTTT. It is translated as CAWSGGGSDTQYF.

The chain joins TRBV7-9 to TRBJ2-3; 10 nucleotides agree with TRBD2. CDR3 length equals 18 residues. From germline, CDR1 is SEHNR and CDR2 FQNEAQ (reference sequence). Losses at the gene ends were 2 bases for V and 5 bases for J; bases not matched to a gene: 13. The CDR3 nucleotides read TGTGCCAGCAGCTTAAAATTACTAGCGGGAATTCCGAGAGATACGCAGTATTTT. This encodes CASSLKLLAGIPRDTQYF.